This T cell receptor (beta chain) is from a study of T cell clones after liver transplantation. Study in general: Three of the eight recipients were HCV-positive; the rest had non-autoimmune, non-viral transplant indications. Subjects received no induction therapy and standard immunosuppression until randomization at 12-24 months post-transplant. Blood was drawn pre-transplant, before withdrawal, and after full or failed withdrawal.

Trimming removed 7 bases from V and 0 bases from J; junction bases left unmatched: 5. Germline-derived CDR1 and CDR2 are LNHDA and SQIVND (reference sequence). This CDR3 is 14 amino acids long. Sorting of unstimulated PBMCs yielded separate CD3+CD4+ and CD3+CD8+ fractions. Some clones are missing from TCRdb's copy, which holds only in-frame ones; the method was immunoSEQ multiplex PCR. This sample has 50,000 to 55,000 clones, with approximately 71% found just once. This TCR was sampled from a human patient who received a liver transplant. Part of the T cells may come from the graft donor. V usage is TRBV19 and J usage is TRBJ2-7; 8 bases align to TRBD2. Sequencing was performed on CD4+ T cells from blood, taken around 52 months after liver transplant. CDR3 amino acids: CASNKRGLSYEQYF. DNA for the CDR3: TGTGCCAGTAATAAGCGGGGGCTCTCCTACGAGCAGTACTTC.